This T cell receptor beta chain was obtained from a study of T cells after yellow fever vaccination. The overall study: Low-cell-number fractions underwent preparation using SMART-Seq v4 Ultra Low Input.

Notes on the study in general: One caveat is that FACS-sorted repertoires could contain abundant clonotypes contaminating from the bulk population. Re-detected after boosting: most primary clones, about 95% of CD4 and 80% to 90% of CD8. When the response was secondary, it was weaker but reached its peak faster, day 5 versus 15.

TCRdb reanalysed the 5' RACE reads using MiXCR and keeps one entry per CDR3 protein. The sample lists approximately 580,000 distinct CDR3 sequences; roughly a sixth were seen once. Concerning this clonotype: Antigen: not known.

CDR3 length: 16 amino acids. The ends lost 4 bases at V and 1 base at J; junction bases unmatched: 8. Germline lookup yields CDR1 LGHNA and CDR2 YNFKEQ. Sequenced material: PBMCs, taken 5 days after the first yellow fever vaccination. This rearrangement joins TRBV4-2 to TRBJ2-7; TRBD2 aligns across 9 bases. The clonotype comes from a man aged 18 to 29 who received the YFV17D yellow fever vaccine. The CDR3 protein is CASSRIERGASYEQYF. In DNA, the CDR3 is TGTGCCAGCAGCCGAATTGAGCGGGGGGCGTCCTACGAGCAGTACTTC.